This T cell receptor (beta chain) originates from a study of Graves' ophthalmopathy and Graves' hyperthyroidism. Reliance was placed on clinical symptoms, serum thyroxine, TRAb, thyroid ultrasound and orbital computed tomography for diagnosis. TCR beta CDR3 amplification used RNA transcripts. HTBI primers were employed in first-round RT-PCR, then a second-round multiplex PCR followed. TCRdb reprocessed the multiplex PCR reads with MiXCR, giving one entry per CDR3 protein. The table has 300,000 or so distinct CDR3 sequences, roughly 17% seen once. Sequenced material: peripheral blood. The origin of this receptor is an adult man with Graves' ophthalmopathy.

DNA for the CDR3: TGTGCCAGCAGCATCAGGTCGGGACAGGGGAGAAACGAGCAGTACTTC. Its protein is CASSIRSGQGRNEQYF. The chain carries TRBV11-2 and TRBJ2-7; 10 bases fit TRBD1. This CDR3 spans 16 amino acids. Trimming at V came to 5 bases and at J to 5 bases, leaving 12 bases not matched to a gene. Germline V gene sequence: CDR1 SGHAT, CDR2 FQNNGV.